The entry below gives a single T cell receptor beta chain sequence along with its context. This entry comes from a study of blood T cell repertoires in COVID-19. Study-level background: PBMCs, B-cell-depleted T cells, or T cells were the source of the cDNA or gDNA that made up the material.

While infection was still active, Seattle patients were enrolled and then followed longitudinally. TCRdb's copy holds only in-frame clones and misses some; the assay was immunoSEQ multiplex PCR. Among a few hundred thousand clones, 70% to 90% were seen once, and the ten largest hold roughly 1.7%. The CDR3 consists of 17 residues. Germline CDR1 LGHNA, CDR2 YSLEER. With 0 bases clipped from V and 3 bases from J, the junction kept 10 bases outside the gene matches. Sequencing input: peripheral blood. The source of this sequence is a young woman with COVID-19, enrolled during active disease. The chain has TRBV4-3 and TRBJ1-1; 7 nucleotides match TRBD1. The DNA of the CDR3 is TGCGCCAGCAGCCAAGATACACAGGGGATCAGGGACACTGAAGCTTTCTTT. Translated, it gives CASSQDTQGIRDTEAFF.